This T cell receptor (beta chain) was profiled in a study of shared clonotypes between healthy human individuals (dated by TCRdb to the early 2020s). At the level of the whole study: The cohort comprised a couple of women and a few men aged 18 to 49 years. Per donor, three plates each were used for CD4 naive and CD4 memory, two for CD8 naive, and one for CD8 memory. The study deeply sequenced blood TCR repertoires of about 5 healthy adults to estimate repertoire size and the extent of clonotype sharing between individuals. Different laboratories and diverse techniques were used to prepare libraries and sequence TCR repertoires, to increase sequencing depth and limit assay-specific biases. Each donor's leukapheresis produced roughly between roughly 0.85 and 10 billion PBMCs. The paper's findings and limits, for the study overall: Only blood was sampled, and tissue TCR repertoires likely differ from those in blood. The small number of donors limited the genetic and exposure-history diversity represented. Based on pairwise subsampling, the degree of clonotype sharing among donors was expected to be affected by sequencing depth. Even with the large sequencing depth, rarefaction of the sorted-subset datasets indicated that sequencing was incomplete. Around 5.4% of naive CD4, 3.5% of naive CD8, around 2.3% of memory CD4, and about 0.4% of memory CD8 clonotypes were shared across several donors. Compared with non-shared clonotypes, the clonotypes found in all four sorted-subset donors had higher generation probabilities. Estimated clonotype richness was generally larger for naive than for memory subsets.

The germline V gene sets CDR1 to SNHLY and CDR2 to FYNNEI. Clipping removes 6 bases from V and 7 bases from J, with 8 as the unmatched junction base count. The CDR3 holds 14 amino acids from the cysteine to the phenylalanine. The retained sequence is limited to the CDR3, 42 bases, with the frame set at the first base. Healthy HIV-negative adults with no recently reported acute infections or vaccinations were included as donors. Every donor was a Caucasian adult residing in Nashville, Tennessee, USA. CD4+ T cells were enriched by magnetic negative selection; naive cells were then positively selected on CD45RA, and the negative fraction formed the memory subset. Blood was collected by leukapheresis, and PBMCs were isolated by Ficoll-Histopaque density gradient centrifugation and then cryopreserved in liquid nitrogen vapor phase. Purity and quantity of every magnetically sorted T cell population were checked by analytical flow cytometry. From each sorted fraction, genomic DNA was isolated and quantified by UV absorbance on a Nanodrop 2000c.

Using the deep immunoSEQ assay, TCR CDR3 regions were amplified from genomic DNA by multiplex PCR. For each cell subset, the extracted genomic DNA was distributed evenly across all wells of several immunoSEQ 96-well plates, and each plate served as one replicate. Each replicate PCR for sorted subsets received roughly 0.2 ug genomic DNA, equal to roughly 33,000 T cell genomes. Purified libraries were quantified with a Qubit 3.0 fluorometer, sized on a Bioanalyzer 2100, and re-quantified with the KAPA Library Quantification kit. Each immunoSEQ 96-well plate was sequenced on its own single-read 150-cycle Illumina NextSeq 550 flow cell. Per the original workflow: Because the immunoSEQ output held only junctional sequences and lacked quality scores, the filtering could not match the filtering applied to full-length reads. To assign V/J genes and CDR3, sequences were annotated using PyIR, a Python wrapper for IgBLAST v1.9, with IMGT germline references. Reads with weak V/J assignments (E-value above 1e-6), missing CDR3, stop codons, out-of-frame junctions, or ambiguous translated residues were removed. A V3J clonotype was defined by an identical inferred V gene, J gene, and CDR3 amino acid sequence. Percentage overlap between repertoires was computed as shared unique clonotypes divided by the size of the smaller repertoire. Richness of each repertoire was evaluated using RTK rarefaction, the Chao1 estimator, and Recon v2.1 estimates of unobserved clonotypes. OLGA was used to compute generation probabilities for all TCRbeta clonotypes that the gDNA method yielded from a handful of donors. TCRdb took this table from immuneACCESS and kept in-frame rearrangements with V and J called. Such tables lack part of the clones; where checked against another copy, unresolved V genes explain under half of the gap, and the rest is unexplained. V and J calls and clone size are given by that table; D and trimming were obtained from the DNA. The sample contains about 1 million clones, about 76% of them found a single time. 1.2% to 1.5% of the sample is in the top ten clones.

This clone showed up just once. The antigen it binds to is not known. Nothing much larger sits one base from this clone, and base qualities are not available. Material: memory CD4+ T cells sorted from blood. In light of the paper, this sample's cell subset or site label describes: CD45RA-negative fraction. The sequence was obtained from a man between 18 and 35 years old in good health. The sequence is built from TRBV2 and TRBJ2-3, with 9 middle bases fitting TRBD1. The CDR3 protein: CASREGQGVYTQYF. The bases read TGTGCCAGCAGAGAGGGACAGGGAGTGTATACGCAGTATTTT.